This T cell receptor (beta chain) comes out of a study of cytomegalovirus exposure and HLA in healthy donors. In the study overall: Approximately 170 million T cells yielded 100 million or so unique TCR beta sequences in earlier analysis. General study points: In presence/absence analyses, roughly uniform sequencing depth across donors was assumed.

A word on this clone: Antigen unknown.

Vbeta (60) and Jbeta (13) primers were used in the PCR. The method was immunoSEQ multiplex PCR; TCRdb's version includes in-frame clones alone and lacks a portion of them. The sample has fewer than 120,000 clones; approximately 80% are singletons. The specimen sequenced was PBMCs. This TCR was recovered from a man aged 25-40 years in good health and CMV-seropositive.

The CDR3 region is CASSIVGQESGNTIYF. The CDR3 DNA follows: TGTGCCAGTAGTATTGTCGGCCAGGAATCTGGAAACACCATATATTTT. The chain couples TRBV19 to TRBJ1-3; D unresolved. Germline-derived CDR1 and CDR2 are LNHDA and SQIVND (reference sequence). The CDR3 contains 16 residues. The V gene lost 3 bases and the J gene lost 1 base, with 13 bases spanning the gap.